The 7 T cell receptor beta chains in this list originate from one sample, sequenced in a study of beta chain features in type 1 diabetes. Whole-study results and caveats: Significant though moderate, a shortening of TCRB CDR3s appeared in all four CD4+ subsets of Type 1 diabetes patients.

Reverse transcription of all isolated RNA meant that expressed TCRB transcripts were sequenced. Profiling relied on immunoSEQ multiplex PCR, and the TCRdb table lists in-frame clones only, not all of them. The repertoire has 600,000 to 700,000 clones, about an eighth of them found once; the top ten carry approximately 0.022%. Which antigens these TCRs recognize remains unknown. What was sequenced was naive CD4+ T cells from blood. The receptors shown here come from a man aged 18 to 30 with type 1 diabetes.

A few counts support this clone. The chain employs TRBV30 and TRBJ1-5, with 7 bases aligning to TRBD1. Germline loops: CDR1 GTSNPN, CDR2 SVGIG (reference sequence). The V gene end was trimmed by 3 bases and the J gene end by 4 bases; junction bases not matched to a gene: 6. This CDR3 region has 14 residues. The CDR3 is CAWSQTTGNQPQHF. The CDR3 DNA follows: TGTGCCTGGAGCCAAACGACAGGGAATCAGCCCCAGCATTTT.

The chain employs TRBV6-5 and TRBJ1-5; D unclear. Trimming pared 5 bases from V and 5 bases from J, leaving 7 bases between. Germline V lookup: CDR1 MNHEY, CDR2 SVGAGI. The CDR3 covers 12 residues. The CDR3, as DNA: TGTGCCAGCAGTAAAGGCCATCAGCCCCAGCATTTT. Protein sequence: CASSKGHQPQHF.

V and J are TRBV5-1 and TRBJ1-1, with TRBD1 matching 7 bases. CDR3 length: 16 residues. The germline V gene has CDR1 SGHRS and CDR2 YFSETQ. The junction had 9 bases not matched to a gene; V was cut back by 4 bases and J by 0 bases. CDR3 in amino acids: CASSLGTVQMNTEAFF. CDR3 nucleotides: TGCGCCAGCAGCCTAGGGACAGTTCAGATGAACACTGAAGCTTTCTTT.

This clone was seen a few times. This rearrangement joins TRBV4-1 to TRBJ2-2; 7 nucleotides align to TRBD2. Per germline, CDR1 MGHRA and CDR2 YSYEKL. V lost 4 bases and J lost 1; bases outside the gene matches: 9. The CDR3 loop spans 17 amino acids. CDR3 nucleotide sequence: TGCGCCAGCAGCCCCAGTCAGAAGCGGGGGAACACCGGGGAGCTGTTTTTT. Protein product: CASSPSQKRGNTGELFF.

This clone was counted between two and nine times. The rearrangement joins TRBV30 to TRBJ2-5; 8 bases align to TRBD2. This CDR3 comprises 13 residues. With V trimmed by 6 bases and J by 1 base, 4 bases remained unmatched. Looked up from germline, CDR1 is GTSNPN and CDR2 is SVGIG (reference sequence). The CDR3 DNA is TGTGCCTGTAGCGGGGTGGTCCAAGAGACCCAGTACTTC. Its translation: CACSGVVQETQYF. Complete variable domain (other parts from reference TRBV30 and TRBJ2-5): SQTIHQWPATLVQPVGSPLSLECTVEGTSNPNLYWYRQAAGRGLQLLFYSVGIGQISSEVPQNLSASRPQDRQFILSSKKLLLSDSGFYLCACSGVVQETQYFGPGTRLLVL.

This CDR3 reads CASSLTGLGTEAFF. CDR3 nucleotides: TGTGCCAGCTCCCTGACAGGGTTAGGCACTGAAGCTTTCTTT. J is TRBJ1-1 and V is TRBV18; 7 bases align to TRBD1. J gave up 4 bases and V 6 bases, and 8 bases lay outside the gene matches. CDR1 and CDR2 (germline): KGHSH, LQKENI. The CDR3 is 14 amino acids.

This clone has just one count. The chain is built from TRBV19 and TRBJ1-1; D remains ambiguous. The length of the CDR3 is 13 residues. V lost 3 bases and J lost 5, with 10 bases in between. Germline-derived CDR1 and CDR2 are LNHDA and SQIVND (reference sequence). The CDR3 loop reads CASSIGEGTEAFF. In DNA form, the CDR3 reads TGTGCCAGTAGTATTGGTGAAGGAACTGAAGCTTTCTTT.